These 28 T cell receptor beta chains originate from one sample sequenced in a study of blood T cell repertoires in COVID-19. Clones were sequenced by immunoSEQ multiplex PCR, and TCRdb holds only the in-frame ones, with some missing. Here the sample spans about 500,000 clones, approximately 86% being singletons. The sequencing sample was made of PBMCs or T cells enriched from blood (not recorded which). Source of these receptors: a woman aged 18 to 35 who had recovered from COVID-19.

The chain combines TRBV19 with TRBJ1-1; 8 nucleotides line up with TRBD1. After removal of 4 bases from V and 4 bases from J, the junction contained 5 bases not matched to a gene. The CDR3 is 14 amino acids. Germline values: CDR1 LNHDA, CDR2 SQIVND (reference sequence). In DNA, the CDR3 is TGTGCCAGTAGTACTACAGGGGGTGGCACTGAAGCTTTCTTT. Translated, it gives CASSTTGGGTEAFF.

The chain employs TRBV5-1 and TRBJ2-7; D unclear. V was pared by 0 bases and J by 3 bases, with 4 bases between. Germline V gene data show CDR1 as SGHRS and CDR2 as YFSETQ. CDR3 length: 12 residues. CDR3 region: CASSLDNYEQYF. The CDR3 bases are TGCGCCAGCAGCTTGGATAACTACGAGCAGTACTTC.

J is TRBJ1-3 and V is TRBV7-2; the D is unclear. The CDR3 consists of 14 residues. The ends were cut back, 10 bases at V and 2 bases at J, with 15 bases in the middle. From germline, CDR1 is SGHTA and CDR2 FQGNSA. CDR3 bases: TGTGCCATTCCGAGGGTGTGGGCTGGAAACACCATATATTTT. Translation gives CAIPRVWAGNTIYF. Full variable domain (missing parts from reference TRBV7-2 and TRBJ1-3): GAGVSQSPSNKVTEKGKDVELRCDPISGHTALYWYRQSLGQGLEFLIYFQGNSAPDKSGLPSDRFSAERTGGSVSTLTIQRTQQEDSAVYLCAIPRVWAGNTIYFGEGSWLTVV.

This clone has more than one count but fewer than ten. This chain connects TRBV20-1 to TRBJ1-2; tentative D call: TRBD1 (5 bases). The germline CDR1 and CDR2 sequences are DFQATT and SNEGSKA (reference sequence). The germline V and J ends were trimmed by 3 bases and 4 bases, with 9 bases remaining between them. This CDR3 has 12 residues. CDR3 amino acids: CSASRQLYGYTF. The CDR3 DNA reads TGCAGTGCTAGTAGACAGCTCTATGGCTACACCTTC.

This rearrangement joins TRBV5-4 to TRBJ2-2; TRBD1 agrees at 7 bases. The germline CDR1 and CDR2 sequences are SGHNT and YYREEE (reference sequence). J gave up 11 bases and V 4 bases, and 11 bases lay outside the gene matches. The CDR3 spans 14 residues. The CDR3: CASSPARVGGELFF. The DNA for the CDR3 is TGTGCCAGCAGCCCGGCGCGGGTAGGGGGCGAGCTGTTTTTT.

This clone was seen a few times. The chain has TRBV5-1 and TRBJ1-1; unclear D gene. The V gene's germline CDR1 is SGHRS and CDR2 YFSETQ. V shed 3 bases and J shed 1 base, with 13 bases lying between them. This CDR3 has 15 amino acids. The CDR3 loop is CASSSPSEGNTEAFF. CDR3 nucleotides: TGCGCCAGCAGCTCTCCTTCGGAGGGGAACACTGAAGCTTTCTTT.

Here the CDR3 reads CASSPTGQGWQFF. DNA for the CDR3: TGTGCCAGCAGTCCGACGGGGCAGGGGTGGCAGTTCTTC. The V gene is TRBV6-5, the J gene TRBJ2-1; D is perhaps TRBD1 (6 bases). Germline CDR1 is MNHEY and CDR2 is SVGAGI. V was trimmed by 5 bases and J by 12 bases, leaving 17 bases between them. The CDR3 contains 13 residues.

J is TRBJ1-5 and V is TRBV2; D might be TRBD1 (5 bases). V lost 8 bases to trimming and J lost 2 bases, with 10 bases between them. The germline V gene encodes CDR1 SNHLY and CDR2 FYNNEI. The CDR3 contains 13 residues. The CDR3 loop is CASSWGGNQPQHF. The CDR3 nucleotides read TGTGCCAGCTCTTGGGGGGGCAATCAGCCCCAGCATTTT.

The chain is built from TRBV6-5 and TRBJ2-3; weak D call: TRBD2 (5 bases). The CDR3 loop spans 14 amino acids. The germline V gene encodes CDR1 MNHEY and CDR2 SVGAGI. Trimming removed 5 bases from V and 2 bases from J, with 11 bases in between. The CDR3 DNA sequence: TGTGCCAGCAGTCCCGGACTGGCCACAGATACGCAGTATTTT. It translates to CASSPGLATDTQYF.

The V call is TRBV5-1, the J call TRBJ2-3; D may be TRBD1 (6 bases). The CDR3 runs 14 residues. The V end lost 4 bases, the J end lost 3 bases, and 12 bases lay between the germline ends. Germline loops: CDR1 SGHRS, CDR2 YFSETQ. The CDR3 reads CASSNDRPTDTQYF. Here the CDR3 DNA reads TGCGCCAGCAGCAACGACAGGCCAACAGATACGCAGTATTTT.

The chain carries TRBV11-2 and TRBJ1-4; the match to TRBD1 covers 7 bases. This CDR3 has 14 amino acids. V trimming: 5 bases; J trimming: 8 bases; junction bases outside the gene matches: 8. Germline lookup yields CDR1 SGHAT and CDR2 FQNNGV. DNA for the CDR3: TGTGCCAGCAGCCTTGACAGGGCGGGGGAAAAACTGTTTTTT. It encodes CASSLDRAGEKLFF.

This clone was detected a few times. The chain recombines TRBV7-9 with TRBJ1-6, with D perhaps TRBD1 (6 bases). Trimming removed 3 bases from V and 5 bases from J, with 8 bases in between. Germline values: CDR1 SEHNR, CDR2 FQNEAQ (reference sequence). The CDR3 is made up of 14 amino acids. Here the CDR3 DNA reads TGTGCCAGCAGCTTCGGACAGAATAATTCACCCCTCCACTTT. Translation gives CASSFGQNNSPLHF.

This rearrangement joins TRBV10-3 to TRBJ2-1; D possibly corresponds to TRBD1 (6 bases). Trimming removed 0 bases at V and 10 bases at J, with 22 bases between. Germline lookup yields CDR1 ENHRY and CDR2 SYGVKD. CDR3 length: 17 residues. The CDR3 here is CAISESVGRGVGEEQFF. In DNA form, the CDR3 reads TGTGCCATCAGTGAGTCGGTGGGCAGGGGCGTAGGGGAGGAGCAGTTCTTC.

This clone showed up just a few times. The chain couples TRBV28 to TRBJ1-2, with 7 bases matching TRBD1. Germline CDR1 and CDR2: MDHEN and SYDVKM. V lost 8 bases to trimming and J lost 3 bases; unmatched junction nucleotides: 9. The CDR3 is 14 residues long. The CDR3 bases are TGTGCCAGCTCGACAGGGAGCCTACACTATGGCTACACCTTC. This gives the protein CASSTGSLHYGYTF.

The V and J genes are TRBV7-2 and TRBJ1-5, with D hard to call. The V and J ends lost 5 bases and 2 bases respectively, with 13 bases between them. The CDR3 runs to 15 residues. The germline CDR1 and CDR2 sequences are SGHTA and FQGNSA. Written as DNA, the CDR3 is TGTGCCAGCAGCAAGAGGGCGTACGGCAATCAGCCCCAGCATTTT. Amino acids: CASSKRAYGNQPQHF.

This clone was detected once. V usage is TRBV21-1 and J usage is TRBJ2-4; the table assigns TRBD1, which was not confirmed against the DNA. TRBV21-1 is a listed pseudogene. The CDR3 sequence is 16 residues long. The CDR3 loop reads CASRGQEIRPKNIQYF. In DNA, the CDR3 is TGTGCCAGCAGGGGACAGGAAATAAGACCCAAAAACATTCAGTACTTC.

The sample holds a few counts of this clone. The genes are TRBV29-1 and TRBJ1-1; D is possibly TRBD1 (6 bases). CDR1 is SQVTM and CDR2 is ANQGSEA in the germline V gene. CDR3 length: 14 residues. Trimming removed 6 bases at V and 0 bases at J, with 14 bases between. The CDR3 region is CSVSYDRLNTEAFF. CDR3 in DNA: TGCAGCGTCTCTTACGACAGGCTGAACACTGAAGCTTTCTTT.

This clone was observed once. J is TRBJ1-1 and V is TRBV10-3; D is ambiguous. In germline, CDR1 is ENHRY, CDR2 SYGVKD. The CDR3 spans 16 residues. V lost 0 bases, J lost 5 bases, and 16 bases lay in between. As DNA, the CDR3 is TGTGCCATCAGTGAGTCTCGAGGAAGTCCCGGAACTGAAGCTTTCTTT. The encoded protein is CAISESRGSPGTEAFF.

This clone was detected only once. The chain joins TRBV11-3 to TRBJ2-5; no clear D gene. This CDR3 comprises 15 residues. Germline V CDR1 and CDR2: SGHNT, YENEEA. V was pared by 5 bases and J by 2 bases, with 15 bases between. Written as DNA, the CDR3 is TGTGCCAGCAGCCCTACCCCCACTTCACAAGAGACCCAGTACTTC. Protein sequence: CASSPTPTSQETQYF.

V gene TRBV30 combines with J gene TRBJ2-7, with D perhaps TRBD2 (5 bases). The V end was cut by 2 bases, the J end by 4 bases, with 9 bases between. Germline loops: CDR1 GTSNPN, CDR2 SVGIG (reference sequence). The CDR3 contains 12 residues. Here the CDR3 reads CAWSTSGYEQYF. The CDR3, as DNA: TGTGCCTGGAGTACCTCGGGGTACGAGCAGTACTTC.

This chain connects TRBV3-1 (or the pseudogene TRBV3-2) to TRBJ2-7, with a possible D match to TRBD2 (6 bases). The CDR3 sequence is 15 residues long. The germline gives CDR1 LGHDT, CDR2 YNNKEL (reference sequence). Trimming removed 4 bases at V and 9 bases at J, with 22 bases between. The CDR3 reads CASSLRGLGENGQYF. The CDR3 nucleotides are TGTGCCAGCAGCCTACGGGGACTTGGGGAGAATGGGCAGTACTTC.

This rearrangement joins TRBV28 to TRBJ2-2, with 8 positions matching TRBD1. Germline trimming cut 5 bases from V and 1 base from J; bases unmatched to any gene: 6. Germline lookup yields CDR1 MDHEN and CDR2 SYDVKM. This CDR3 contains 16 residues. The CDR3 DNA reads TGTGCCAGCAGTCCCCCCGGGACAGGGAACACCGGGGAGCTGTTTTTT. The encoded protein is CASSPPGTGNTGELFF.

V gene TRBV30 combines with J gene TRBJ1-4, with 7 bases identical to TRBD1. Losses at the gene ends were 6 bases for V and 8 bases for J; bases not matched to a gene: 9. Germline V gene lookup returns CDR1 GTSNPN and CDR2 SVGIG (reference sequence). CDR3 length: 13 amino acids. CDR3 DNA sequence: TGTGCCTGCGGGACAGCACTGGGAGAAAAACTGTTTTTT. Protein sequence: CACGTALGEKLFF.

This chain connects TRBV30 to TRBJ1-3; no definite D call. This CDR3 is 12 amino acids long. Germline V lookup: CDR1 GTSNPN, CDR2 SVGIG (reference sequence). V was trimmed by 5 bases and J by 4 bases, leaving 9 bases between them. Here the CDR3 reads CAWEPPGNTIYF. The CDR3 DNA is TGTGCCTGGGAGCCCCCGGGAAACACCATATATTTT.

This clone was observed a single time. The chain uses TRBV10-3 and TRBJ1-1, with D unclear. The CDR3 loop spans 14 amino acids. The V end lost 5 bases, the J end lost 0 bases, and 10 bases lay between the germline ends. CDR1 ENHRY and CDR2 SYGVKD come from the germline V gene. The CDR3, as DNA: TGTGCCATCAGTTGGACTGTTATGAACACTGAAGCTTTCTTT. Translated, it gives CAISWTVMNTEAFF.

The sample holds a few counts of this clone. The V and J genes are TRBV4-1 and TRBJ2-7, with TRBD1 matching over 7 bases. The trim removed 5 bases at V and 5 bases at J, leaving 3 bases unmatched. The CDR3 contains 12 residues. Germline assignment: CDR1 MGHRA and CDR2 YSYEKL. CDR3 nucleotide sequence: TGCGCCAGCAGCATGACAGGGAACGAGCAGTACTTC. Translation gives CASSMTGNEQYF.

The V call is TRBV2, the J call TRBJ1-5, with 8 positions matching TRBD1. The length of the CDR3 is 12 residues. Trimming at V came to 5 bases and at J to 14 bases, leaving 8 bases not matched to a gene. Germline CDR1 and CDR2: SNHLY and FYNNEI. The chain's CDR3 is CASSIGQGVKHF. The DNA of the CDR3 is TGTGCCAGCAGTATTGGACAGGGAGTGAAGCATTTT.

The rearrangement uses TRBV4-1 and TRBJ2-3; D is perhaps TRBD2 (6 bases). The CDR3 runs to 17 residues. Germline V gene lookup returns CDR1 MGHRA and CDR2 YSYEKL. V shed 0 bases and J shed 0 bases, with 13 bases lying between them. CDR3 nucleotides: TGCGCCAGCAGCCAAGATCAGGGTGGGACTAGCACAGATACGCAGTATTTT. This translates into CASSQDQGGTSTDTQYF.